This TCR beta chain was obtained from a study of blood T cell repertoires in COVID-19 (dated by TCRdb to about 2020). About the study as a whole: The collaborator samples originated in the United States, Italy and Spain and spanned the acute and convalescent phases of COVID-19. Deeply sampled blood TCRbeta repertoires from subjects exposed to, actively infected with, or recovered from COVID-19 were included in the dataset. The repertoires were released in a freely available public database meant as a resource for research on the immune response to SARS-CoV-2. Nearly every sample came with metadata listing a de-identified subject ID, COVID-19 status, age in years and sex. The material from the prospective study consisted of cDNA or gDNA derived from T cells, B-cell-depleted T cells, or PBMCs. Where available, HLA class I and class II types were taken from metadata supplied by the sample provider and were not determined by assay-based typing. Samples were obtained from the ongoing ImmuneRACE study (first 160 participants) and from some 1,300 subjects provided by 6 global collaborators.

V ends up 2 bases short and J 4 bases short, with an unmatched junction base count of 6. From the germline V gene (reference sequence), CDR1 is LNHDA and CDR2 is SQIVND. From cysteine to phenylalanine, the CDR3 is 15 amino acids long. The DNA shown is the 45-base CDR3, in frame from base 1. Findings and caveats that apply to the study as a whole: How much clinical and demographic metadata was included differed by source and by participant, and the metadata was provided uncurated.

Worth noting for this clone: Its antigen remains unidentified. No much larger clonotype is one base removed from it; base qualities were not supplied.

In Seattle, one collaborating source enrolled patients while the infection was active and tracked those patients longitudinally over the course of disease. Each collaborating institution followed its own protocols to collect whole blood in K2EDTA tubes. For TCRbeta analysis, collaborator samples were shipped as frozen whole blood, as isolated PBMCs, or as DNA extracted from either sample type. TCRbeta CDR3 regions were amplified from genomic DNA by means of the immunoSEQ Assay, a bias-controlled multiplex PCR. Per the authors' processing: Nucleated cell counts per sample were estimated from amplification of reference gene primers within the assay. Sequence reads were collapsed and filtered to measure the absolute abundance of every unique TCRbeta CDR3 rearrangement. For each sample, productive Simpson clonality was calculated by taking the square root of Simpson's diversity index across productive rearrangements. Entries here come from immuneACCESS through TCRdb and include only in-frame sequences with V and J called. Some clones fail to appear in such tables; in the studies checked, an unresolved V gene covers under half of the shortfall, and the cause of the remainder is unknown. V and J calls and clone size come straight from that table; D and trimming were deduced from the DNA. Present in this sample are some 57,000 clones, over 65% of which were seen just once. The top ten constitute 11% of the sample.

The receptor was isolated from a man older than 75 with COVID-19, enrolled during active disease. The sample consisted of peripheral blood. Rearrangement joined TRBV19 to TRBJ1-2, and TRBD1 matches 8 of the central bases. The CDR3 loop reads CASSIKSGGAYGYTF. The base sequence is TGTGCCAGTAGTATAAAGTCAGGGGGCGCCTATGGCTACACCTTC.